This TCR beta chain was sequenced during a study of T cells in Graves' hyperthyroidism and ophthalmopathy. About this clonotype: What it binds is unknown.

Graves' hyperthyroidism without ophthalmopathy progression within 18 months was termed stable. Isolation of PBMCs was performed on 9.5 to 10 ml fresh peripheral blood. Amplified TCR beta CDR3 regions came from RNA transcripts. RT-PCR in the first round (using the HTBI primer set) targeted the TCR CDR3. TCRdb independently ran MiXCR on the multiplex PCR reads; one entry per CDR3 protein. This sample carries over 500,000 distinct CDR3 sequences, roughly 15% of them seen once, and the ten largest clones take more than 11%. Whole-study findings and limits: The model's output predicted ophthalmopathy at a median of about 6.5 months prior to onset. The blood repertoire included most of the expanded thyroid clonotypes above 0.001.

V was pared by 3 bases and J by 2 bases, with 6 bases of the junction left unmatched. The CDR3 sequence is 16 residues long. The germline gives CDR1 DFQATT, CDR2 SNEGSKA (reference sequence). The chain combines TRBV20-1 with TRBJ2-5; 13 nucleotides line up with TRBD2. This TCR was sampled from a woman aged 40 to 50 with Graves' hyperthyroidism. The sample consisted of blood. The CDR3 region is CSASQGLAGDQETQYF. The DNA for the CDR3 is TGCAGTGCTAGTCAAGGACTAGCGGGAGATCAAGAGACCCAGTACTTC.